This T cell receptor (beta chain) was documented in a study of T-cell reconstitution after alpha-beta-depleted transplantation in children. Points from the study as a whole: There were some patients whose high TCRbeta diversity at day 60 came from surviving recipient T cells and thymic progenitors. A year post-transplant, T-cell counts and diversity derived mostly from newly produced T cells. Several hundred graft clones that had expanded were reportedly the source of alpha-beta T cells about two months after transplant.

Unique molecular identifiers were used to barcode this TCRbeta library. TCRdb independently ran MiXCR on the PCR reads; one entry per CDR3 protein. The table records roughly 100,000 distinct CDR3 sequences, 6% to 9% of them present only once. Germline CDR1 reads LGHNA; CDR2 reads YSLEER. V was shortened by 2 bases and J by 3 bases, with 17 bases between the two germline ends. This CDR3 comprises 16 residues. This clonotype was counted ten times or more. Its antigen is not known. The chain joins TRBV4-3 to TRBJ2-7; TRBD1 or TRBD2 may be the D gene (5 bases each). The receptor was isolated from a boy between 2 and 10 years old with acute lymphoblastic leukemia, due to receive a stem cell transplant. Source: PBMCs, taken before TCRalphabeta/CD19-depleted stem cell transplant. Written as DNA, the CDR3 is TGCGCCAGCAGCCAATCGAGTCGGGACGGGATCTACGAGCAGTACTTC. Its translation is CASSQSSRDGIYEQYF.